This T cell receptor beta chain was recovered during a study of CD8+ T cells in alopecia areata. This clone was seen a single time. Sequencing used cDNA as its template, made by extracting RNA and reverse transcribing it. This table comes from immunoSEQ multiplex PCR, and its TCRdb copy is limited to in-frame clones, with some not included. Altogether a few hundred thousand clones are present, 35% to 45% being singletons, with the ten largest covering around 0.48%. The germline gives CDR1 SNHLY, CDR2 FYNNEI. The CDR3 is 14 amino acids. The V gene lost 2 bases and the J gene lost 6 bases, with 11 bases spanning the gap. As to treatment: oral pan-JAK inhibitor, 5-10 mg twice daily.

J is TRBJ2-1 and V is TRBV2; D is ambiguous. The material was CD4+ T cells sorted from blood, obtained at week 34, from a patient treated with tofacitinib. The sequence was obtained from a human donor with alopecia areata. The CDR3 is CASSEILSTNEQFF. The CDR3 bases are TGTGCCAGCAGTGAAATTTTGTCTACCAATGAGCAGTTCTTC.